The next 7 T cell receptor beta chains were all read from a single sample in a study of CD8 T cells in ankylosing spondylitis. General observations from the study: Among TCR beta sequences, a motif of under ten highly homologous variants appeared characteristic of ankylosing spondylitis blood.

TCRdb recomputed calls from the 5' RACE reads with MiXCR, one row per CDR3 protein. The sample holds about 800,000 distinct CDR3 sequences, 12% seen once. The antigens for these receptors are not known. Sequencing was performed on blood, either unsorted or a sorted T cell fraction (not recorded which). Receptors were obtained from a male donor with ankylosing spondylitis.

This clonotype has just a few counts. V usage is TRBV7-2 and J usage is TRBJ1-6, with D unresolved. Trimming stripped 3 bases from V and 4 bases from J, with 7 bases between. There are 14 residues in the CDR3. From germline, CDR1 is SGHTA and CDR2 FQGNSA. Here the CDR3 reads CASSFTRYNSPLHF. The CDR3 nucleotides are TGTGCCAGCAGCTTCACACGGTATAATTCACCCCTCCACTTT.

The sample holds many counts of this clonotype. V gene TRBV29-1 combines with J gene TRBJ1-1, with D maybe TRBD1 (5 bases). Per the germline V gene, CDR1 is SQVTM and CDR2 is ANQGSEA. The CDR3 contains 13 residues. V was clipped by 4 bases and J by 4 bases, with 13 bases between them. The DNA for the CDR3 is TGCAGCGTTGCCGGCCGCACAGGCACTGAAGCTTTCTTT. It encodes CSVAGRTGTEAFF.

There are many counts of this clonotype. The chain is built from TRBV15 and TRBJ2-7, with unresolved D. The germline CDR1 and CDR2 sequences are LNHNV and YYDKDF (reference sequence). The CDR3 extends over 13 amino acids. V was shortened by 0 bases and J by 0 bases, with 3 bases between the two germline ends. The CDR3 here is CATSRDPSYEQYF. The CDR3 DNA reads as TGTGCCACCAGCAGAGACCCCTCCTACGAGCAGTACTTC.

The rearrangement joins TRBV5-1 to TRBJ2-6; 9 nucleotides agree with TRBD1. The CDR3 has 17 amino acids. J lost 0 bases, V lost 4 bases, and 5 bases had no gene match. CDR1 is SGHRS, CDR2 YFSETQ, per germline. The CDR3, as DNA: TGCGCCAGCAGCGGCGGGACAGGGATCTCTGGGGCCAACGTCCTGACTTTC. This translates into CASSGGTGISGANVLTF.

The table lists this clonotype with a few counts. The rearrangement uses TRBV7-2 and TRBJ2-3; D unresolved. CDR1 SGHTA and CDR2 FQGNSA come from the germline V gene. Trimming left V 3 bases short and J 5 bases short, with 12 bases between. This CDR3 has 14 amino acids. The CDR3 DNA follows: TGTGCCAGCAGCTTCGAGTCCGCGAGAGATACGCAGTATTTT. This translates into CASSFESARDTQYF.

CDR3 nucleotide sequence: TGTGCCAGCAGTTTTATCATCTACGAGCAGTACTTC. The encoded protein is CASSFIIYEQYF. The chain employs TRBV28 and TRBJ2-7; D ambiguous. This CDR3 is 12 amino acids long. With 3 bases removed from V and 3 bases from J, the gap between germline ends came to 6 bases. From germline, CDR1 is MDHEN and CDR2 SYDVKM.

This clonotype was detected only a few times. The CDR3 region has the DNA TGTGCCAGCAGATCCCGGCGGGTTTCTAGCACAGATACGCAGTATTTT. This encodes CASRSRRVSSTDTQYF. The rearrangement links TRBV7-8 to TRBJ2-3, with a possible D match to TRBD2 (5 bases). The CDR3 extends over 16 amino acids. Germline values: CDR1 SGHVS, CDR2 FQNEAQ. The germline V and J ends were trimmed by 6 bases and 0 bases, with 16 bases remaining between them.